A selection of T cell receptor beta chains follows, all from one sample in a study of cytotoxic CD8 clonotypes in ibrutinib-treated CLL. Produced via immunoSEQ multiplex PCR; TCRdb's table is partial and in-frame only. The sample has 17,000 or so clones, 81% seen once; the top ten hold about a sixth. The sample was PBMCs, taken before ibrutinib treatment. The receptors originated from a human donor with chronic lymphocytic leukemia. Both conserved end residues are part of each CDR3.

TRBV9	TRBJ2-4	CASSVNQAKNIQYF
TRBV2	TRBJ2-3	CASGPYRGTGRDTDTQYF
TRBV28	TRBJ1-1	CASSQRTRDRGSNTEAFF
TRBV7-6	TRBJ2-1	CASSLASLAYEQFF
TRBV7-3	TRBJ2-1	CASSLSSGSDEQFF
TRBV5-4	TRBJ1-2	CASSLAGYHGYTF
TRBV30	TRBJ1-5	CAWSVDRYSNQPQHF
TRBV9	TRBJ2-5	CASSLKDRGFQETQYF
TRBV5-8	TRBJ1-2	CASDKFRDRGAANYGYTF
TRBV7-9	TRBJ1-1	CASSSGERAAFF
TRBV5-1	TRBJ1-1	CASSLAAQGGTEAFF
TRBV25-1	TRBJ2-1	CASQAHGTGGNEQFF
TRBV20-1	TRBJ1-2	CSAGQGPGYTF
TRBV19	TRBJ1-5	CASSEGINQPQHF
TRBV28	TRBJ2-1	CASTRGPPYYNEQFF
TRBV18	TRBJ2-5	CASSPPGGREETQYF
TRBV11-3	TRBJ2-7	CASSLDGDRGSYEQYF
TRBV9	TRBJ2-3	CASSVGQGAVDTQYF
TRBV7-9	TRBJ1-2	CASSLALGSGGVRIAGYTF
TRBV15	TRBJ1-1	CATSRDRGEAFF
TRBV29-1	TRBJ2-7	CSVERLGGRQYF
TRBV7-3	TRBJ2-3	CASSLTLREGVTDTQYF
TRBV19	TRBJ2-7	CASSIGGLAAYEQYF
TRBV7-2	TRBJ1-1	CASSLAGTGVGTEAFF
TRBV7-2	TRBJ1-2	CASSQDTYGYTF
TRBV9	TRBJ2-2	CASSVGGSVTGELFF